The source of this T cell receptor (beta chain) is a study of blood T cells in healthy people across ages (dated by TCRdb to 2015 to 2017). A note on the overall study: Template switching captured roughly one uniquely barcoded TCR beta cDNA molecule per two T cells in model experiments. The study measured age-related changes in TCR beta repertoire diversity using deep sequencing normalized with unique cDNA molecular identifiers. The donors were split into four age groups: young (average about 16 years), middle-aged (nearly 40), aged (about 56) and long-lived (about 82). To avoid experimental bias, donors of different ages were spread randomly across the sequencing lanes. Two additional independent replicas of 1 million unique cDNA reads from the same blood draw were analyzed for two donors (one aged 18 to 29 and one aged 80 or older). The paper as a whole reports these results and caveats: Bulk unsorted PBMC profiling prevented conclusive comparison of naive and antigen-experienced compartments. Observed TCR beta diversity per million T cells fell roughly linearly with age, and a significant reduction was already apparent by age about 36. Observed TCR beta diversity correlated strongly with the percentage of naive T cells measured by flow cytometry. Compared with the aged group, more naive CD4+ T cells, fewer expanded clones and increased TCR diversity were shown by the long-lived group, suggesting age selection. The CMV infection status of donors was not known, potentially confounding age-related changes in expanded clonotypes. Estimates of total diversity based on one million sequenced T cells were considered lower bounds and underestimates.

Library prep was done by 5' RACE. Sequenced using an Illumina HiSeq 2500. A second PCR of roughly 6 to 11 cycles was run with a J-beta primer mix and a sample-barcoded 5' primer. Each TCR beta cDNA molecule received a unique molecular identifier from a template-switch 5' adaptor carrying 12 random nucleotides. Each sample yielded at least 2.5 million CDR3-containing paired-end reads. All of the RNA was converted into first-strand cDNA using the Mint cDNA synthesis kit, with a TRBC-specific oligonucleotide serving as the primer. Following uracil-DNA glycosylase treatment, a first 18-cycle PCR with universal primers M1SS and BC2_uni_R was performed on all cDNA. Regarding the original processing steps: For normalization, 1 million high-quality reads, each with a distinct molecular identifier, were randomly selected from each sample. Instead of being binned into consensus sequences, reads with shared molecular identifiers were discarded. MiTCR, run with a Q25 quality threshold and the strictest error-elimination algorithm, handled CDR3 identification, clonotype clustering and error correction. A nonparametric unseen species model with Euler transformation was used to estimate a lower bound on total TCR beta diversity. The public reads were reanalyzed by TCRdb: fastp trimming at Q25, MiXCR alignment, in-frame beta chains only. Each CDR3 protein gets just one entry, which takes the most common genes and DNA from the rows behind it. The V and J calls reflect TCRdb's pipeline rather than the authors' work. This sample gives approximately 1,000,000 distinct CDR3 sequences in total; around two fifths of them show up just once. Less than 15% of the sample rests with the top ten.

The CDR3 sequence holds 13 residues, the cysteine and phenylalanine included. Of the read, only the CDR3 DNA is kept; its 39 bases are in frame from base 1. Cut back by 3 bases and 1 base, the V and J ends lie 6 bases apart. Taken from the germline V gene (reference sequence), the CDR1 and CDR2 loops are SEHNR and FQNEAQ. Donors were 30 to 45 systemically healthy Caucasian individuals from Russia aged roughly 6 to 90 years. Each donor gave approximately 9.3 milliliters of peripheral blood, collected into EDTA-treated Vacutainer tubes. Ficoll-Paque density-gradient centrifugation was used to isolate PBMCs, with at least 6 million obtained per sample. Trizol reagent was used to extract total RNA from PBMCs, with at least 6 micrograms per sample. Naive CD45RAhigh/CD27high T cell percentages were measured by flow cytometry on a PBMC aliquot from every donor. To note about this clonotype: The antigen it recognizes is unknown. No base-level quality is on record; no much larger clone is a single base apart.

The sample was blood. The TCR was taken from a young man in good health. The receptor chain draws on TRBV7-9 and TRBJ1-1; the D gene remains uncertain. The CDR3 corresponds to CASSFGKNTEAFF. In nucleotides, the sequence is TGTGCCAGCAGCTTCGGCAAGAACACTGAAGCTTTCTTT.